These 18 T cell receptor beta chains were sequenced from one sample in a study of Graves' ophthalmopathy and Graves' hyperthyroidism. For repertoire sequencing, the TCR beta CDR3 regions were amplified from RNA transcripts. HTBI-primed first-round RT-PCR preceded second-round multiplex PCR. TCRdb used MiXCR to reprocess the multiplex PCR reads, holding one entry per CDR3 protein. The sample has over a million distinct CDR3 sequences, about two fifths seen once. The sample consisted of peripheral blood or thyroid tissue (not recorded which). The receptors come from an adult man with Graves' hyperthyroidism.

This sequence joins TRBV15 and TRBJ1-5; a weak D match, TRBD1 (5 bases). V gave up 3 bases and J gave up 1 base, with 16 bases separating them. In germline, CDR1 is LNHNV, CDR2 YYDKDF (reference sequence). The CDR3 runs to 17 residues. The CDR3 here is CATSSGHGGISNQPQHF. CDR3 bases: TGTGCCACCAGCAGTGGACACGGCGGCATAAGCAATCAGCCCCAGCATTTT. Full variable domain (remainder filled in from reference TRBV15 and TRBJ1-5): DAMVIQNPRYQVTQFGKPVTLSCSQTLNHNVMYWYQQKSSQAPKLLFHYYDKDFNNEADTPDNFQSRRPNTSFCFLDIRSPGLGDTAMYLCATSSGHGGISNQPQHFGDGTRLSIL.

The genes are TRBV10-3 and TRBJ1-1; 7 bases map to TRBD1. The CDR3 covers 13 residues. J lost 6 bases, V lost 11 bases, and 12 bases had no gene match. Germline V gene sequence: CDR1 ENHRY, CDR2 SYGVKD. DNA of the CDR3: TGTGCCGGATCAGAGACAGGGCTTTCTGAAGCTTTCTTT. This translates into CAGSETGLSEAFF.

Note on this clonotype: A much larger clone differs from this one at a single base, so this may be a read error. The missing conserved phenylalanine or tryptophan at the end of this CDR3 makes a read error likely. V gene TRBV12-3 or TRBV12-4 combines with J gene TRBJ1-6; TRBD1 might be the D (6 bases). V was shortened by 2 bases and J by 7 bases, with 15 bases between the two germline ends. The CDR3 runs to 16 residues. As DNA, the CDR3 is TGTGCCAGCAGTTTACTGGACAGCGGAGAAAATTCACCCCTCCACCTT. Translated: CASSLLDSGENSPLHL.

This clonotype occurred many times. The V and J genes are TRBV5-8 and TRBJ2-7; D not certain. The germline gives CDR1 SGHTS, CDR2 YDEGEE. V shed 1 base and J shed 1 base, with 9 bases lying between them. The CDR3 covers 14 residues. For the CDR3, the DNA is TGTGCCAGCAGCTTGCGGTCCCCGTCCTACGAGCAGTACTTC. Encoded protein: CASSLRSPSYEQYF.

This clonotype appeared once. The chain is built from TRBV9 and TRBJ2-5, with D maybe TRBD1 (6 bases). V lost 4 bases, J lost 3 bases, and 16 bases lay in between. CDR1 is SGDLS and CDR2 is YYNGEE in the germline V gene. The CDR3 length is 15 residues. In DNA, the CDR3 is TGTGCCAGCAGCCAAGATAGGGCAGGGGAAGAGACCCAGTACTTC. It codes for CASSQDRAGEETQYF.

The rearrangement uses TRBV9 and TRBJ2-5; 7 bases align to TRBD1. Per the germline V gene, CDR1 is SGDLS and CDR2 is YYNGEE. This CDR3 region has 13 residues. V lost 3 bases to trimming and J lost 5 bases; unmatched junction nucleotides: 4. The CDR3 nucleotides are TGTGCCAGCAGCGGACAGGGAACGGAGACCCAGTACTTC. Protein: CASSGQGTETQYF.

This clonotype was seen ten or more times. The rearrangement joins TRBV9 to TRBJ2-7; D is perhaps TRBD1 (6 bases). The CDR3 loop spans 12 amino acids. The V gene's germline CDR1 is SGDLS and CDR2 YYNGEE. V was shortened by 3 bases and J by 6 bases, with 10 bases between the two germline ends. DNA of the CDR3: TGTGCCAGCAGCGCGACAGGTGTCGAGCAGTACTTC. As protein: CASSATGVEQYF.

This clonotype was counted a few times. The chain uses TRBV3-1 and TRBJ1-5; D remains unclear. CDR3 size: 17 residues. Germline V gene sequence: CDR1 LGHDT, CDR2 YNNKEL (reference sequence). Trimming pared 1 base from V and 6 bases from J, leaving 19 bases between. The CDR3 loop is CASSQGRGYRPGQPQHF. The CDR3 DNA sequence: TGTGCCAGCAGCCAAGGGAGAGGCTATCGCCCCGGTCAGCCCCAGCATTTT.

The genes are TRBV7-3 and TRBJ1-2; 9 positions agree with TRBD1. V was clipped by 5 bases and J by 8 bases; unmatched bases: 12. This CDR3 has 15 amino acids. Germline V gene data show CDR1 as SGHTA and CDR2 as FQGTGA. Here the CDR3 reads CASSPDRTGEEGYTF. DNA of the CDR3: TGTGCCAGCAGCCCAGACCGGACAGGGGAGGAAGGCTACACCTTC.

In this sample, this clonotype turned up many times. V usage is TRBV5-6 and J usage is TRBJ2-5; D may be TRBD2 (6 bases). The CDR3 runs to 16 residues. V shed 0 bases and J shed 5 bases, with 17 bases lying between them. Per the germline V gene, CDR1 is SGHDT and CDR2 is YYEEEE. The CDR3 bases are TGTGCCAGCAGCTTGGCGGGCGGGGCTAGTGTGGAGACCCAGTACTTC. It codes for CASSLAGGASVETQYF.

The sample holds a few counts of this clonotype. The chain is built from TRBV4-3 and TRBJ2-5, with 7 bases fitting TRBD2. Unmatched junction bases numbered 8, after V lost 0 bases and J lost 4 bases. The CDR3 is 16 residues long. Per the germline V gene, CDR1 is LGHNA and CDR2 is YSLEER. CDR3 DNA: TGCGCCAGCAGCCAAGATGTTGCGGGGGTGGGAGAGACCCAGTACTTC. Translation: CASSQDVAGVGETQYF.

In the case of this clonotype: Since a much larger clone is just one base distant, this may be a read error. V gene TRBV7-2 combines with J gene TRBJ1-3, with D unresolved. This CDR3 comprises 15 residues. The germline gives CDR1 SGHTA, CDR2 FQGNSA. CDR3 nucleotide sequence: TGTGCCAGCAGCATAGGACGTAACTCTGGAAACATCATATATTTT. Its protein product is CASSIGRNSGNIIYF.

This rearrangement joins TRBV12-3 or TRBV12-4 to TRBJ1-1; no clear D. This CDR3 has 13 amino acids. V was shortened by 5 bases and J by 6 bases, with 13 bases between the two germline ends. The CDR3 is CASSPNPISEAFF. DNA for the CDR3: TGTGCCAGCAGTCCTAATCCCATCTCTGAAGCTTTCTTT.

The table lists this clonotype with many counts. This chain joins TRBV14 and TRBJ1-1, with unresolved D. The V end lost 1 base, the J end lost 7 bases, and 22 bases lay between the germline ends. The germline gives CDR1 SGHDN, CDR2 FVKESK. There are 17 residues in the CDR3. CDR3 coding DNA: TGTGCCAGCAGCCAAGCAAGTACAGCCAGTCGTGGGAGTGAAGCTTTCTTT. It is translated as CASSQASTASRGSEAFF.

This clonotype was recorded at least ten times. Written as DNA, the CDR3 is TGCGCCAGCAGCCCTGCCGGGGTCGAGCAGTACTTC. Translating it yields CASSPAGVEQYF. The gene calls are TRBV5-1 and TRBJ2-7, with D maybe TRBD2 (5 bases). The germline V gene has CDR1 SGHRS and CDR2 YFSETQ. The CDR3 spans 12 residues. V lost 4 bases to trimming and J lost 6 bases, with 11 bases between them.

This clonotype was observed a handful of times. The rearrangement uses TRBV10-3 and TRBJ2-2; TRBD2 aligns across 14 bases. V shed 4 bases and J 4 bases; nucleotides not matched to a gene: 8. The CDR3 loop spans 18 amino acids. Germline CDR1 is ENHRY and CDR2 is SYGVKD. The CDR3 region is CAISGRGTSGGSTGELFF. CDR3 DNA: TGTGCCATCAGTGGCCGGGGGACTAGCGGGGGTAGCACCGGGGAGCTGTTTTTT.

The chain joins TRBV29-1 to TRBJ1-6; maybe TRBD1 (5 bases). Trimming took off 4 bases at V and 4 bases at J, with 17 bases between the two ends. This CDR3 has 16 amino acids. The germline CDR1 and CDR2 sequences are SQVTM and ANQGSEA. The CDR3 loop reads CSVVLGVTAYNSPLHF. In DNA, the CDR3 is TGCAGCGTTGTTCTGGGGGTGACAGCATATAATTCACCCCTCCACTTT.

This clonotype was counted many times. The CDR3 here is CASSIAGGLRETQYF. For the CDR3, the DNA is TGTGCCAGTAGTATAGCGGGAGGTTTGAGAGAGACCCAGTACTTC. V usage is TRBV19 and J usage is TRBJ2-5; 7 bases map to TRBD2. CDR3 size: 15 residues. V lost 1 base to trimming and J lost 4 bases; unmatched junction nucleotides: 6. Germline V gene data show CDR1 as LNHDA and CDR2 as SQIVND (reference sequence). The whole variable domain, remainder taken from reference TRBV19 and TRBJ2-5, is DGGITQSPKYLFRKEGQNVTLSCEQNLNHDAMYWYRQDPGQGLRLIYYSQIVNDFQKGDIAEGYSVSREKKESFPLTVTSAQKNPTAFYLCASSIAGGLRETQYFGPGTRLLVL.